The 18 T cell receptor beta chains given below trace back to one sample, sequenced in a study of shared clonotypes between healthy human individuals. Clones were sequenced by immunoSEQ multiplex PCR, and TCRdb holds only the in-frame ones, with some missing. The sample shows over 950,000 clones, roughly 80% of them seen only once. The sequencing sample was made of memory CD4+ T cells from PBMCs. Subset in this sample: CD45RA-negative fraction. Every receptor here comes from a man aged 18 to 35 in good health. Some clones in this sample may be carry-over from other donors' samples.

The V and J genes are TRBV5-1 and TRBJ2-7; D unresolved. Germline V gene sequence: CDR1 SGHRS, CDR2 YFSETQ. Deletions cut 0 bases from V and 0 bases from J, with 13 bases between. This CDR3 spans 16 amino acids. The CDR3 loop is CASSLEAATSSYEQYF. In nucleotides, the CDR3 is TGCGCCAGCAGCTTGGAGGCAGCCACAAGCTCCTACGAGCAGTACTTC.

This chain links TRBV19 with TRBJ1-5, with D maybe TRBD1 (5 bases). V lost 3 bases to trimming and J lost 1 base, with 10 bases between them. The length of the CDR3 is 15 residues. In germline, CDR1 is LNHDA, CDR2 SQIVND (reference sequence). The CDR3 bases are TGTGCCAGTAGTATCCTCCGGGGCAGCAATCAGCCCCAGCATTTT. Translating gives CASSILRGSNQPQHF.

The chain employs TRBV28 and TRBJ2-5; 7 bases are shared with TRBD1. The germline gives CDR1 MDHEN, CDR2 SYDVKM. The CDR3 extends over 13 amino acids. The V and J ends lost 5 bases and 5 bases, in that order; junction bases with no gene match: 5. CDR3 DNA: TGTGCCAGCAGTAGACAGGGTGGGGAGACCCAGTACTTC. Its translation: CASSRQGGETQYF.

This chain uses TRBV7-2 with TRBJ1-2; 9 bases are shared with TRBD1. The CDR3 length is 14 residues. The ends lost 2 bases at V and 7 bases at J; junction bases unmatched: 5. The germline gives CDR1 SGHTA, CDR2 FQGNSA. The CDR3 region has the DNA TGTGCCAGCAGCTTAACAGGGGGCTTTGGTGGCTACACCTTC. Translated: CASSLTGGFGGYTF.

The V and J genes are TRBV19 and TRBJ1-4; TRBD1 matches 8 bases. Per the germline V gene, CDR1 is LNHDA and CDR2 is SQIVND (reference sequence). CDR3 size: 13 residues. V shed 8 bases and J 7 bases; nucleotides not matched to a gene: 6. The CDR3 reads CASGTGTLEKLFF. The CDR3 coding sequence is TGTGCCAGTGGGACAGGTACGCTTGAAAAACTGTTTTTT.

This clone was seen more than once but under ten times. V and J are TRBV5-1 and TRBJ2-7; 7 bases agree with TRBD2. Germline CDR1 reads SGHRS; CDR2 reads YFSETQ. The V segment lost 1 base and the J segment 4 bases; nucleotides outside the gene matches: 8. The CDR3 spans 15 residues. The CDR3 loop reads CASSLSGGSEYEQYF. The CDR3 nucleotides read TGCGCCAGCAGCTTGTCGGGCGGGAGTGAGTACGAGCAGTACTTC.

Only a few counts were recorded for this clone. A much larger clone sits a single nucleotide away, making a read error possible. Other nucleotide sequences in the sample specify the same CDR3. The chain is built from TRBV6-1 and TRBJ2-5; D call uncertain. Germline values: CDR1 MNHNS, CDR2 SASEGT. This CDR3 has 11 amino acids. V lost 5 bases and J 1 base, leaving 2 bases between the germline ends. CDR3 DNA sequence: TGTGCCAGCAGTCCCCAAGAGACCCAGTACTTC. This gives the protein CASSPQETQYF.

The chain recombines TRBV21-1 with TRBJ2-2; the table's D call TRBD1 went unverified against the DNA. TRBV21-1 is an annotated pseudogene. The CDR3 sequence is 15 residues long. For the CDR3, the DNA is TGTGCCAGCACCACGACAGGGGCGAACACCGGGGAGCTGTTTTTT. Protein sequence: CASTTTGANTGELFF.

The chain links TRBV25-1 to TRBJ2-1; TRBD2 matches at 11 bases. This CDR3 is 15 amino acids long. V lost 4 bases to trimming and J lost 3 bases; unmatched junction nucleotides: 2. In germline, CDR1 is MGHDK, CDR2 SYGVNS. DNA for the CDR3: TGTGCCAGCAGTGGTAGCGGGAGGGGCTACAATGAGCAGTTCTTC. Its protein is CASSGSGRGYNEQFF.

Only one count was recorded for this clone. The V call is TRBV5-8, the J call TRBJ2-2, with D possibly TRBD1 on 6 matching bases. Trimming took off 4 bases at V and 4 bases at J, with 14 bases between the two ends. This CDR3 contains 15 residues. Looked up from germline, CDR1 is SGHTS and CDR2 is YDEGEE. The CDR3 spells CASSPSDRPTGELFF. The CDR3 nucleotides are TGTGCCAGCAGCCCATCCGACAGGCCCACCGGGGAGCTGTTTTTT. Based on the CDR3 plus reference TRBV5-8 and TRBJ2-2, the full variable domain is EAGVTQSPTHLIKTRGQQATLRCSPISGHTSVYWYQQALGLGLQFLLWYDEGEERNRGNFPPRFSGRQFPNYSSELNVNALELEDSALYLCASSPSDRPTGELFFGEGSRLTVL.

This clone occurred once. The V gene is TRBV7-3, the J gene TRBJ2-7, with 9 bases matching TRBD2. Trimming removed 5 bases from V and 5 bases from J; junction bases left unmatched: 10. This CDR3 comprises 15 residues. Germline V lookup: CDR1 SGHTA, CDR2 FQGTGA. This CDR3 reads CASSPRLAGVDEQYF. In DNA, the CDR3 is TGTGCCAGCAGCCCGAGGTTAGCGGGAGTAGACGAGCAGTACTTC.

The rearrangement uses TRBV7-9 and TRBJ2-7, with 8 nucleotides matching TRBD1. The V gene's germline CDR1 is SEHNR and CDR2 FQNEAQ (reference sequence). This CDR3 comprises 14 residues. Germline trimming cut 5 bases from V and 5 bases from J; bases unmatched to any gene: 8. In nucleotides, the CDR3 is TGTGCCAGCAGCGAAGGACAGGGTTTCCACGAGCAGTACTTC. It yields the protein CASSEGQGFHEQYF.

Details on this clone: At the DNA level, this CDR3 is encoded by other sequences in the same sample as well. The chain joins TRBV7-7 to TRBJ2-1; maybe TRBD2 (5 bases). This CDR3 has 14 residues. Per germline, CDR1 SSHAT and CDR2 FNYEAQ (reference sequence). Trimming took 5 bases from V and 4 from J, leaving 12 bases between them. CDR3 in amino acids: CASSPGGPYNEQFF. CDR3 nucleotides: TGTGCCAGCAGCCCCGGCGGGCCTTACAATGAGCAGTTCTTC.

The V and J genes are TRBV5-1 and TRBJ2-1; a weak D match, TRBD2 (6 bases). V lost 4 bases and J 6 bases, leaving 11 bases between the germline ends. Germline V lookup: CDR1 SGHRS, CDR2 YFSETQ. This CDR3 spans 13 amino acids. The CDR3 coding sequence is TGCGCCAGCAGCACCCGGGACTCCAATGAGCAGTTCTTC. This gives the protein CASSTRDSNEQFF. Using reference TRBV5-1 and TRBJ2-1 for the parts outside the CDR3, the full variable domain is KAGVTQTPRYLIKTRGQQVTLSCSPISGHRSVSWYQQTPGQGLQFLFEYFSETQRNKGNFPGRFSGRQFSNSRSEMNVSTLELGDSALYLCASSTRDSNEQFFGPGTRLTVL.

The genes are TRBV10-3 and TRBJ2-2, with D hard to call. The CDR3 extends over 13 amino acids. Germline CDR1 and CDR2: ENHRY and SYGVKD. Trimming pared 2 bases from V and 5 bases from J, leaving 6 bases between. CDR3 sequence reads: CAISEGRTGELFF. The CDR3 bases are TGTGCCATCAGTGAGGGGCGAACCGGGGAGCTGTTTTTT.

This clone came up a few times. The V gene is TRBV4-1, the J gene TRBJ2-6, with no clear D. From germline, CDR1 is MGHRA and CDR2 YSYEKL. The CDR3 sequence is 12 residues long. Trimming removed 5 bases at V and 1 base at J, with 0 bases between. As DNA, the CDR3 is TGCGCCAGCAGCTCTGGGGCCAACGTCCTGACTTTC. Its protein is CASSSGANVLTF.

This chain links TRBV5-1 with TRBJ1-2, with D tentatively TRBD1 (5 bases). The germline V gene encodes CDR1 SGHRS and CDR2 YFSETQ. V was pared by 0 bases and J by 5 bases, with 11 bases between. The CDR3 extends over 14 amino acids. The CDR3 bases are TGCGCCAGCAGCTTGGAAGGGGACCCTTATGGCTACACCTTC. Translated, it gives CASSLEGDPYGYTF.

Only one count was recorded for this clone. This chain links TRBV9 with TRBJ2-5, with 15 bases matching TRBD2. With 3 bases clipped from V and 5 bases from J, the junction kept 8 bases outside the gene matches. The germline V gene has CDR1 SGDLS and CDR2 YYNGEE. The CDR3 extends over 17 amino acids. CDR3 in DNA: TGTGCCAGCAGCGCCAATAACGGACTAGCGGGAGGGGAGACCCAGTACTTC. Amino acid sequence: CASSANNGLAGGETQYF.